Listed below are T cell receptor beta chains from one sample, sequenced in a study of blood T cell repertoires in COVID-19. Here immunoSEQ multiplex PCR was the method, and the copy in TCRdb shows in-frame clones only, minus some. The data show about 42,000 clones, around 87% seen once. Sequenced material: peripheral blood. The receptor source for this set is a man over 45 with active COVID-19. Each CDR3 is given with its conserved first and last residue. Fields, in order: D gene, V gene, J gene, CDR3 DNA, CDR3 protein. D genes are given only for firm matches.

D gene: TRBD1
V gene: TRBV5-1
J gene: TRBJ1-5
CDR3 DNA: TGCGCCAGCAGCCCACAGGGGGTAGGGAATCAGCCCCAGCATTTT
CDR3 protein: CASSPQGVGNQPQHF

D gene: NA
V gene: TRBV7-2
J gene: TRBJ1-3
CDR3 DNA: TGTGCCAGCAGCTTAGTCGGCGGCAGCTCTGGAAACACCATATATTTT
CDR3 protein: CASSLVGGSSGNTIYF

D gene: NA
V gene: TRBV5-5
J gene: TRBJ1-1
CDR3 DNA: TGTGCCAGCAGCTTGGTCCGGGGTCTGAACACTGAAGCTTTCTTT
CDR3 protein: CASSLVRGLNTEAFF

D gene: NA
V gene: TRBV6-1
J gene: TRBJ1-5
CDR3 DNA: TGTGCCAGCAGTGAGACCGGGACTGTGACTCAGCCCCAGCATTTT
CDR3 protein: CASSETGTVTQPQHF

D gene: TRBD2
V gene: TRBV5-1
J gene: TRBJ2-7
CDR3 DNA: TGCGCCAGCAGTTCACTAGCGGGGGGGAGCGTCAACGAGCAGTACTTC
CDR3 protein: CASSSLAGGSVNEQYF

D gene: TRBD2
V gene: TRBV9
J gene: TRBJ2-5
CDR3 DNA: TGTGCCAGCAGCCCAGGACTAGGTCAAGAGACCCAGTACTTC
CDR3 protein: CASSPGLGQETQYF

D gene: TRBD2
V gene: TRBV5-1
J gene: TRBJ2-1
CDR3 DNA: TGCGCCAGCAGCTTAGACCTAGCGGGGTCCAATGAGCAGTTCTTC
CDR3 protein: CASSLDLAGSNEQFF

D gene: NA
V gene: TRBV5-1
J gene: TRBJ1-2
CDR3 DNA: TGCGCCAGCAGCGGAGGTATTGGGCGGGACTATGGCTACACCTTC
CDR3 protein: CASSGGIGRDYGYTF

D gene: TRBD1
V gene: TRBV6-5
J gene: TRBJ1-2
CDR3 DNA: TGTGCCAGCAGCCCGGGACAGGGGGGTGGCTACACCTTC
CDR3 protein: CASSPGQGGGYTF

D gene: NA
V gene: TRBV28
J gene: TRBJ2-1
CDR3 DNA: TGTGCCAGCAGGGGACAATACCCCACAGAAAGAACCTACAATGAGCAGTTCTTC
CDR3 protein: CASRGQYPTERTYNEQFF

D gene: NA
V gene: TRBV25-1
J gene: TRBJ1-2
CDR3 DNA: TGTGCCAGCCACCCCGGCGGGGTGTGGAGCTATGGCTACACCTTC
CDR3 protein: CASHPGGVWSYGYTF

D gene: NA
V gene: TRBV5-1
J gene: TRBJ2-7
CDR3 DNA: TGCGCCAGCACTCCGAGTCCCCAGGGACTCTCCGAGCAGTACTTC
CDR3 protein: CASTPSPQGLSEQYF

D gene: TRBD2
V gene: TRBV7-2
J gene: TRBJ2-5
CDR3 DNA: TGTGCCAGCACCGAAGTCGAGGGGGCGGGAGGGGCCCAGTACTTC
CDR3 protein: CASTEVEGAGGAQYF

D gene: NA
V gene: TRBV6-5
J gene: TRBJ1-3
CDR3 DNA: TGTGCCAGCAGTCCGTACTCTGGAAACACCATATATTTT
CDR3 protein: CASSPYSGNTIYF